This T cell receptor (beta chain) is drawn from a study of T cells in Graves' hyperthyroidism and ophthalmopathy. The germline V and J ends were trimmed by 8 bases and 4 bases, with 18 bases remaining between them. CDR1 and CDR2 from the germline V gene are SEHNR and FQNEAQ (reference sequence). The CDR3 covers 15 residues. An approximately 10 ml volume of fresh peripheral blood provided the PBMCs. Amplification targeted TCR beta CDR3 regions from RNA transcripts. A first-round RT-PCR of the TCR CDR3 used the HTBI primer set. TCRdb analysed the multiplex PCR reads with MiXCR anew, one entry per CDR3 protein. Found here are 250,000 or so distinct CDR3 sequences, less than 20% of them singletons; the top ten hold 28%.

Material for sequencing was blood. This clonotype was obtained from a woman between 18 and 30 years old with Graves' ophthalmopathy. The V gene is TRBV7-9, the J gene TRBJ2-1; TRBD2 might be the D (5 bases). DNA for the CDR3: TGTGCCAGCCCCTTAAGCCCCGGCGGGTACAATGAGCAGTTCTTC. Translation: CASPLSPGGYNEQFF. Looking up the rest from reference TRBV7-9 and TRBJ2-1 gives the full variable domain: DTGVSQNPRHKITKRGQNVTFRCDPISEHNRLYWYRQTLGQGPEFLTYFQNEAQLEKSRLLSDRFSAERPKGSFSTLEIQRTEQGDSAMYLCASPLSPGGYNEQFFGPGTRLTVL.